This T cell receptor beta chain was recorded in a study of blood T cell repertoires in COVID-19 (dated by TCRdb to 2019 to 2021). Regarding the study in general: The collaborator samples originated in the United States, Italy and Spain and spanned the acute and convalescent phases of COVID-19. The sample metadata nearly always contained a de-identified subject ID, COVID-19 status, age in years and sex. The material from the prospective study consisted of cDNA or gDNA derived from T cells, B-cell-depleted T cells, or PBMCs. The repertoires were released in a freely available public database meant as a resource for research on the immune response to SARS-CoV-2. Where available, HLA class I and class II types were obtained from metadata supplied by the sample provider rather than from assay-based typing. The dataset comprised deeply sampled blood TCRbeta repertoires from subjects exposed to, actively infected with, or recovered from COVID-19. The samples were drawn from the first 160 participants of the ongoing ImmuneRACE study and from 950 to 1,500 subjects provided by 6 global collaborators. What the authors observed across the whole study: The amount of clinical and demographic metadata varied by source and participant and was provided uncurated.

This clone was picked up a small number of times. Its antigen target is currently unknown. There are no base qualities to consult, and no much larger clone falls within one base. TCRbeta CDR3 regions were amplified from genomic DNA by means of the immunoSEQ Assay, a bias-controlled multiplex PCR. For the original study's pipeline: The number of nucleated cells in each sample was estimated from the amplification of reference gene primers within the assay. Sequence reads were collapsed and filtered to measure the absolute abundance of every unique TCRbeta CDR3 rearrangement. For each sample, productive Simpson clonality was calculated as the square root of Simpson's diversity index across productive rearrangements. TCRdb limited this immuneACCESS table to in-frame rearrangements with V and J called. A share of clones is missing; checked studies link under half to unresolved V genes, and the rest is unexplained. That table gives V, J and clone size, and the DNA gave D and trimming. In this sample the table shows roughly 220,000 clones, 80% to 90% of which occur a single time. The ten most abundant clones make up 3.5% to 4% of the sample.

Enrolling through a virtual design, the prospective study's participants ranged in age from roughly 18 to 95 years and lived across some 23 United States geographic areas. In the prospective study, participants were assigned to cohorts based on the clinical history participants reported in a screening survey and a study questionnaire. Each participant in the prospective study had whole blood, serum and a nasopharyngeal or oropharyngeal swab collected by mobile phlebotomists. Additional blood draws and questionnaires over a 2-month period could optionally be provided by prospective study participants. Blood samples from the prospective study were shipped frozen or at room temperature prior to DNA extraction. CDR1 and CDR2, looked up from the germline V gene, are SNHLY and FYNNEI. Including cysteine and phenylalanine, the CDR3 has 14 amino acids. The kept DNA is CDR3 alone, 42 bases in frame from the first base. V drops 7 bases and J drops 0 bases, leaving 13 bases in between.

This TCR was recovered from a woman between 40 and 55 years old with acute COVID-19. The V gene is TRBV2 and the J gene is TRBJ2-7, with the D gene too uncertain to name. Material: PBMCs or T cells enriched from blood (not recorded which). The DNA sequence reads TGTGCCAGCATCCCTACGGTGAGCTCCTACGAGCAGTACTTC. This yields the protein CASIPTVSSYEQYF.